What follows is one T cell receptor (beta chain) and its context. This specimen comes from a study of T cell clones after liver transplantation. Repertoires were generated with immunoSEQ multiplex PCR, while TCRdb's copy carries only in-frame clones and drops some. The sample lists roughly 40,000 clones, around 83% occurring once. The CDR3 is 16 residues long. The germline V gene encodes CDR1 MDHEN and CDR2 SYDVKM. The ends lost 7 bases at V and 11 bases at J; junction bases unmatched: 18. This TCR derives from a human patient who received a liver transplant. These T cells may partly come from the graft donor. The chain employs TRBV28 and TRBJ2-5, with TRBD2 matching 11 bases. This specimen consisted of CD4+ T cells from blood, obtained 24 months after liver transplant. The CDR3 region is CASTTPRGLAALEQYF. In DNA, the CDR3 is TGTGCCAGCACTACTCCAAGGGGACTAGCGGCCCTAGAGCAGTACTTC.